Here is one T cell receptor (beta chain) with its context. Its antigen is as yet unknown. TCRdb used MiXCR to reprocess the reads, holding one entry per CDR3 protein. The sample consists of tens of thousands of distinct CDR3 sequences, about 20% of them appearing once. The data are from a study of type 1 regulatory T cells. Background on the study: This in vitro CD4 product, T-allo10, is enriched for Tr1 cells and alloantigen-specific.

Study-level findings and limits: Compared with non-Tr1 cells, Tr1 cells showed a narrower TCR repertoire.

The CDR3 spans 14 residues. Trimming took 0 bases from V and 4 from J, leaving 7 bases between them. Germline CDR1 and CDR2: SGHRS and YFSETQ. This clonotype was sampled from a human donor in good health. The sequencing sample was made of cultured type 1 regulatory T (Tr1) cells, either the whole culture or a sorted fraction (not recorded which). The J gene is TRBJ2-2, the V gene TRBV5-1; D might be TRBD2 (6 bases). The CDR3 region is CASSLGDFTGELFF. CDR3 nucleotide sequence: TGCGCCAGCAGCTTGGGGGACTTCACCGGGGAGCTGTTTTTT.